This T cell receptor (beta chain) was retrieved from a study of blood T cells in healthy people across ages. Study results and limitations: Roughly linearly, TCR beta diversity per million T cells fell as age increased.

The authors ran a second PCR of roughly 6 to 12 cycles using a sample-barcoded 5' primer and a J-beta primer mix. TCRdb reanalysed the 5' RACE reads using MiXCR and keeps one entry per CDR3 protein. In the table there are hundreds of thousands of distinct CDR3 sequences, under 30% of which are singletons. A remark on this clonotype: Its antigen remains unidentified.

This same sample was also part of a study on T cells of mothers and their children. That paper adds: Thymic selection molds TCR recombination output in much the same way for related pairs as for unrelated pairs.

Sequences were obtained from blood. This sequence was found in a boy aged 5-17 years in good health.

CDR3 nucleotides: TGCAGTGCTAGTGTGGATACCCAAGAGACCCAGTACTTC. It translates to CSASVDTQETQYF. The chain recombines TRBV20-1 with TRBJ2-5; D is unresolved. This CDR3 comprises 13 residues. Between the trimmed V and J ends, which lost 3 bases and 1 base, there was a span of 9 bases. Germline values: CDR1 DFQATT, CDR2 SNEGSKA (reference sequence).